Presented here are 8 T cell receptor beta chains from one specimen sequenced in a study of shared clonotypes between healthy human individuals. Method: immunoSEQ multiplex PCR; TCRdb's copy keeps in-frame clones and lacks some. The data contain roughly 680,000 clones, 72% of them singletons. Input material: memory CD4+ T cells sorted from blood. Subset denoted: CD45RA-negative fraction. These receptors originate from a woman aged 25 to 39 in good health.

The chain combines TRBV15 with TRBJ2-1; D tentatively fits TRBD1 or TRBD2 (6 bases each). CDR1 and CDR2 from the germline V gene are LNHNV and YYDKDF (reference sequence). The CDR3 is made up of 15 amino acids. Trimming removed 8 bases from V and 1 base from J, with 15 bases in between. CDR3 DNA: TGTGCCACCGCGAGACTAGGGGGGTCCTACAATGAGCAGTTCTTC. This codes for CATARLGGSYNEQFF.

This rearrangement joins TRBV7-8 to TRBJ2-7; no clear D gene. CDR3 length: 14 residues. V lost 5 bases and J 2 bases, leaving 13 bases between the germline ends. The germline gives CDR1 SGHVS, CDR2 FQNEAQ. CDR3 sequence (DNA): TGTGCCAGCAGCGGAGCCGGTTGGACCTACGAGCAGTACTTC. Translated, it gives CASSGAGWTYEQYF.

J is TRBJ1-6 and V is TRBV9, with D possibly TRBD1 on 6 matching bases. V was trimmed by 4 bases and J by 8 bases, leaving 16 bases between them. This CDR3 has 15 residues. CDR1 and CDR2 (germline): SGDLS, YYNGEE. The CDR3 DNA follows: TGTGCCAGCAGCTCCGGACAGCTAGATTATTCACCCCTCCACTTT. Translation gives CASSSGQLDYSPLHF.

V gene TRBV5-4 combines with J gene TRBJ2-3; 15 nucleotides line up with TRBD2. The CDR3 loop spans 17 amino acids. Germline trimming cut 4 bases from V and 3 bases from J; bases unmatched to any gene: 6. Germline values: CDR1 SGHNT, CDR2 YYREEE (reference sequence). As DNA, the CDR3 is TGTGCCAGCAGCAGGGGACTAGCGGGAGGAGGGACAGATACGCAGTATTTT. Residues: CASSRGLAGGGTDTQYF. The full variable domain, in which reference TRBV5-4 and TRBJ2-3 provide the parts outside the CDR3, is ETGVTQSPTHLIKTRGQQVTLRCSSQSGHNTVSWYQQALGQGPQFIFQYYREEENGRGNFPPRFSGLQFPNYSSELNVNALELDDSALYLCASSRGLAGGGTDTQYFGPGTRLTVL.

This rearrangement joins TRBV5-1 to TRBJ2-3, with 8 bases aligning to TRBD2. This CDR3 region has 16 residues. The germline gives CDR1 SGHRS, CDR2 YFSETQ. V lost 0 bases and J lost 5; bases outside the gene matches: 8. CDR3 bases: TGCGCCAGCAGCTTGGCCCCCTTAGCGGGACAAGATACGCAGTATTTT. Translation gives CASSLAPLAGQDTQYF. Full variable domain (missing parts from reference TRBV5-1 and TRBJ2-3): KAGVTQTPRYLIKTRGQQVTLSCSPISGHRSVSWYQQTPGQGLQFLFEYFSETQRNKGNFPGRFSGRQFSNSRSEMNVSTLELGDSALYLCASSLAPLAGQDTQYFGPGTRLTVL.

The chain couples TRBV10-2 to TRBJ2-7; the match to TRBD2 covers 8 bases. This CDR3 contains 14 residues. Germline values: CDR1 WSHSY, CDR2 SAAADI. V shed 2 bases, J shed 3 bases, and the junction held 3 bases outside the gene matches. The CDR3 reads CASSEPGTSYEQYF. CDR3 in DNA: TGCGCCAGCAGTGAGCCCGGGACTAGCTACGAGCAGTACTTC.

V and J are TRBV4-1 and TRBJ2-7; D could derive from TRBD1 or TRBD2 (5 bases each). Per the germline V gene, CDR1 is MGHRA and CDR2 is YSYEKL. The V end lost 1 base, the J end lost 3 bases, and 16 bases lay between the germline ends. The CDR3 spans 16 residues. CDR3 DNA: TGCGCCAGCAGCCAAGTTCAGGGCGACTATAACTACGAGCAGTACTTC. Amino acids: CASSQVQGDYNYEQYF.

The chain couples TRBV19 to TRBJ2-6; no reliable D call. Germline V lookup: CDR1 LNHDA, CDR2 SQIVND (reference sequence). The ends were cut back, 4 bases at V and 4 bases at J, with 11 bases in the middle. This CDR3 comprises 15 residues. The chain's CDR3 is CASSTALWGANVLTF. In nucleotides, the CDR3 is TGTGCCAGTAGTACAGCTCTCTGGGGGGCCAACGTCCTGACTTTC.